This T cell receptor beta chain emerged from a study of CD8+CD57+ T cells in acquired aplastic anemia. This clonotype was observed a handful of times. Its matching antigen is unknown. One end of the junction varies from germline; a read error may be responsible. CD8+CD57+ cell expansion, shown by flow cytometry, had occurred in the patients selected for sequencing. The enrolled patients all had severe acquired aplastic anemia. CDR3 length equals 13 residues. Germline CDR1 reads SNHLY; CDR2 reads FYNNEI. TCR beta VDJ and CDR3 were profiled, and genomic DNA was the template. TCRdb redid the calling of the reads with MiXCR, one entry per CDR3 protein. The profile shows roughly 220,000 distinct CDR3 sequences, 60% to 80% of them singletons. Study-wide results and caveats: CD8+ Simpson's diversity did not differ significantly between patients and controls.

The chain carries TRBV2 and TRBJ2-1, with 7 bases aligning to TRBD2. This clonotype originated in a human donor with aplastic anemia. Sequenced sample: sorted CD4+, CD8+, or CD8+CD57+ T cells (not recorded which) from PBMCs. The CDR3 region is CASSPGLFGEQFF. The DNA of the CDR3 is TGCGCCAGCAGTCCGGGACTATTTGGTGAGCAGTTCTTC.